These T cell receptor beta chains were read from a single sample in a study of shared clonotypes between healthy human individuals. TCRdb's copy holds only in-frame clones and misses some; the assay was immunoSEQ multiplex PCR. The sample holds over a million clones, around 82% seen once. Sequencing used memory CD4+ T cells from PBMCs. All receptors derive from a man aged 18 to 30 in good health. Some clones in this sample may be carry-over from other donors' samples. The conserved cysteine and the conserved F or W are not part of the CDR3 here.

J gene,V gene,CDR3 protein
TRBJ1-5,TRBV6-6,ASSFDTPQPQH
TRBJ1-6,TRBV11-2,ASSLVGQGASPLH
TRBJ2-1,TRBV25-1,ASSEGGKLYNEQF
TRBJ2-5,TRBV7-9,ASSLLAGQGTQY
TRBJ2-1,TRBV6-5,ASMSSGVNNEQF
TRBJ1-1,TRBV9,ASSVDHWTEAF
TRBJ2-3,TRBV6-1,ASTGLAGADTQY
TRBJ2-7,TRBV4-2,ASSQEHLQGYEQY
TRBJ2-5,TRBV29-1,SVRTVDQETQY
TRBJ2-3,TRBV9,ASSGRGGGTDTQY
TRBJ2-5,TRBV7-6,ASSLGGTSGRLETQY
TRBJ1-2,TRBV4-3,ASSHLGGYT
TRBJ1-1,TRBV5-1,ASSTGQGNTEAF
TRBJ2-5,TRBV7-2,ASSLAGVAGMETQY
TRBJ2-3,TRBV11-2,ASSLDSSGGIDTQY
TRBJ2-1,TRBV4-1,ASSRGGAYRDEQF
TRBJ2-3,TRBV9,ASSGLQGFADTQY
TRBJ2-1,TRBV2,ASSTTGSEQF
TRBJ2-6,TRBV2,ASSVTGTGANVLT
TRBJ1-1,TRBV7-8,ASSLARTVFYTEAF
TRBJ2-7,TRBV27,ASRPLAGPYEQY
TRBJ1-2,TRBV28,ASSSSDRGTYGYT
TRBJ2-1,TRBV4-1,ASSPLAGGLDEQF
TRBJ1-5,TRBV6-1,ASSDGRAGNQPQH
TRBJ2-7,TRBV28,ASSLFISLDRGSSYEQY
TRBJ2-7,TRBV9,ASSVWPSGTDEQY
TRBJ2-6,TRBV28,ASSSSGSSSGANVLT
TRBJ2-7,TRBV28,ASSLPGQGAYEQY
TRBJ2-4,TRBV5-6,ASSVSFQGVAKNIQY
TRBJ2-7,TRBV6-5,ASSYAQGGPYEQY
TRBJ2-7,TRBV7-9,ASSPTSYEQY
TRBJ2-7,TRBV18,ASSPSQGESYEQY
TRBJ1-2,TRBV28,ASISTGYSRRGYT
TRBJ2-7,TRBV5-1,ASSSMTSGYEQY
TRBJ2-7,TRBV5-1,ASSVLAGGDYEQY
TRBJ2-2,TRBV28,ASSLDRTGELF
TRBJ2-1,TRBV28,ASSPLTSGSFNEQF
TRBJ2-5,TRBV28,ASLSPLTGETQY
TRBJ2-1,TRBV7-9,ASSFQVFRGSSGNEQF
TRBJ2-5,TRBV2,ASSATLAGETQY
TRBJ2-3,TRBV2,ASSGLAGTDTQY
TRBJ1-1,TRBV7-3,ASSLGTTGTEAF
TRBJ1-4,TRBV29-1,SVGGAREKLF
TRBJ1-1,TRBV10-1,ATTRGGGAF
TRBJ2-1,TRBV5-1,ASRPSRVNNEQF
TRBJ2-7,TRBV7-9,ASSLTGQGGEQY